This is a list of T cell receptor beta chains from one sample in a study of blood T cells in healthy people across ages. TCRdb fed the 5' RACE reads into MiXCR, producing one record per CDR3 protein. The sample holds about 1 million distinct CDR3 sequences, around 43% seen once. Sequencing was done on a sample of blood. Every receptor here comes from a woman in her sixties or seventies in good health. The CDR3 runs from the conserved cysteine through the conserved F or W. Each record gives: V gene, clone size, J gene, D gene, CDR3 protein, CDR3 DNA. A D gene is named only where the DNA matches it firmly. Clone size is not always given. Where it is, it says once, few, many or a class for expanded clones.

TRBV27	.	TRBJ2-3	TRBD1	CASSLDRAGGPFTDTQYF	TGTGCCAGCAGTTTGGACAGGGCTGGCGGCCCCTTCACAGATACGCAGTATTTT
TRBV20-1	many	TRBJ1-5	.	CSASGQGGNQPQHF	TGCAGTGCTAGTGGCCAGGGAGGCAATCAGCCCCAGCATTTT
TRBV24-1	.	TRBJ2-3	TRBD2	CATSRGTSGTDTQYF	TGTGCCACCAGCCGAGGGACTAGCGGTACAGATACGCAGTATTTT
TRBV20-1	.	TRBJ2-7	.	CSARDPQVSSYEQYF	TGCAGTGCTAGAGATCCTCAGGTTAGCTCCTACGAGCAGTACTTC
TRBV5-5	few	TRBJ2-7	.	CASSERWGQYSYEQYF	TGTGCCAGCAGCGAGAGGTGGGGGCAATACTCCTACGAGCAGTACTTC
TRBV12-3/TRBV12-4	few	TRBJ1-6	.	CASSSGPPNSPLHF	TGTGCCAGCAGCTCTGGTCCTCCTAACTCACCCCTCCACTTT
TRBV28	.	TRBJ2-1	.	CASSQGFPNEQFF	TGTGCCAGCAGCCAGGGTTTCCCCAATGAGCAGTTCTTC
TRBV29-1	few	TRBJ2-7	TRBD1	CSVAQGIHEQYF	TGCAGCGTTGCACAGGGGATCCACGAGCAGTACTTC
TRBV7-9	.	TRBJ2-6	TRBD1	CASSLGTGTGSNSGANVLTF	TGTGCCAGCAGCTTAGGAACCGGGACAGGATCCAACTCTGGGGCCAACGTCCTGACTTTC
TRBV3-1	.	TRBJ1-1	.	CASSDRTVMNTEAFF	TGTGCCAGCAGCGATAGGACAGTGATGAACACTGAAGCTTTCTTT
TRBV7-6	.	TRBJ1-2	.	CASSPYGWGSANYGYTF	TGTGCCAGCAGCCCCTACGGATGGGGGTCAGCTAACTATGGCTACACCTTC
TRBV7-3	.	TRBJ2-2	.	CASSLRGEPTGELVF	TGTGCCAGCAGCTTGAGGGGGGAACCCACCGGGGAGCTGGTTTTT
TRBV3-1	.	TRBJ2-7	TRBD2	CASSPIGLAGDEQYF	TGTGCCAGCAGCCCCATAGGACTAGCGGGCGACGAGCAGTACTTC
TRBV7-9	.	TRBJ1-5	TRBD1	CASSLAGDSHTISNQPQHF	TGTGCCAGCAGCTTAGCGGGGGACAGTCATACTATTAGCAATCAGCCCCAGCATTTT
TRBV29-1	many	TRBJ2-7	TRBD1	CSVEATGGQASYEQYF	TGCAGCGTTGAGGCCACCGGGGGACAGGCCTCCTACGAGCAGTACTTC
TRBV4-1	few	TRBJ2-5	.	CASSQEGVETQYF	TGCGCCAGCAGCCAAGAGGGGGTAGAGACCCAGTACTTC
TRBV10-1	.	TRBJ1-5	.	CASSESGGRNQPQHF	TGCGCCAGCAGTGAGTCGGGGGGTAGGAATCAGCCCCAGCATTTT
TRBV7-9	.	TRBJ1-2	.	CATGALTENYGYTF	TGTGCCACCGGGGCCCTAACCGAGAACTATGGCTACACCTTC
TRBV2	.	TRBJ2-1	TRBD2	CASSEGTSGRANEQFF	TGTGCCAGCAGTGAAGGGACTAGCGGGAGGGCCAATGAGCAGTTCTTC
TRBV19	few	TRBJ2-1	TRBD1	CASSIDQGVYNEQFF	TGTGCCAGTAGTATAGATCAGGGGGTCTACAATGAGCAGTTCTTC
TRBV5-1	.	TRBJ2-5	TRBD1	CASSLAGGRGRETQYF	TGCGCCAGCAGCTTGGCCGGCGGCAGGGGGCGAGAGACCCAGTACTTC
TRBV11-2	many	TRBJ2-4	.	CASSLARSGNIQYF	TGTGCCAGCAGCTTAGCGAGGTCGGGGAACATTCAGTACTTC
TRBV20-1	few	TRBJ2-7	.	CSARFGRWGYEQYF	TGCAGTGCTAGATTTGGGAGATGGGGCTACGAGCAGTACTTC
TRBV5-1	.	TRBJ2-7	TRBD2	CASSFGLDLSYNEQYF	TGCGCCAGCAGCTTCGGACTAGATTTATCCTACAATGAGCAGTACTTC
TRBV18	.	TRBJ1-1	TRBD1	CASSGTGAQNTEAFF	TGTGCCAGCTCAGGGACAGGGGCACAGAACACTGAAGCTTTCTTT
TRBV5-1	few	TRBJ2-5	.	CASSVGTYQETQYF	TGCGCCAGCAGCGTAGGGACTTACCAAGAGACCCAGTACTTC
TRBV29-1	.	TRBJ1-1	.	CSVADGNTEAFF	TGCAGCGTTGCGGACGGGAACACTGAAGCTTTCTTT
TRBV5-1	.	TRBJ2-1	.	CASSLRAIVDEQFF	TGCGCCAGCAGCTTGAGGGCAATAGTGGATGAGCAGTTCTTC
TRBV20-1	.	TRBJ2-7	TRBD2	CSARVPSGRAYEQYF	TGCAGTGCTAGAGTCCCTAGCGGGAGGGCCTACGAGCAGTACTTC
TRBV20-1	.	TRBJ2-1	.	CSAPAVNEQFF	TGCAGTGCGCCTGCGGTCAATGAGCAGTTCTTC
TRBV3-1	.	TRBJ2-1	TRBD1	CASSPGTGSNRGEAYNEQFF	TGTGCCAGCAGCCCCGGGACAGGGAGTAACCGAGGTGAGGCCTACAATGAGCAGTTCTTC
TRBV27	.	TRBJ1-6	TRBD1	CASSLTSRPGTGRNNSPLHF	TGTGCCAGCAGTTTAACCTCCCGTCCCGGGACAGGGAGAAACAATTCACCCCTCCACTTT
TRBV9	.	TRBJ2-7	.	CASSVSVYEQYF	TGTGCCAGCAGCGTGTCGGTATACGAGCAGTACTTC
TRBV29-1	many	TRBJ2-5	TRBD1	CSVEDRGQETQYF	TGCAGCGTCGAGGACAGGGGGCAAGAGACCCAGTACTTC
TRBV6-5	few	TRBJ2-5	.	CASKTGEETQYF	TGTGCCAGCAAGACAGGCGAAGAGACCCAGTACTTC
TRBV20-1	.	TRBJ2-3	TRBD2	CSPQVGGRVADTQYF	TGCAGTCCCCAGGTTGGCGGGAGGGTCGCAGATACGCAGTATTTT
TRBV6-2/TRBV6-3	few	TRBJ2-4	TRBD2	CASSYYRTSVLAKNIQYF	TGTGCCAGCAGTTATTATAGGACTAGCGTTTTAGCCAAAAACATTCAGTACTTC
TRBV6-1	.	TRBJ2-3	TRBD2	CASSPYRPASGSILDAQYF	TGTGCCAGCAGCCCCTACCGTCCGGCAAGCGGGAGTATATTAGATGCGCAGTATTTT
TRBV28	.	TRBJ2-2	TRBD2	CANSLQAGGPHGELFF	TGTGCCAACAGTTTACAGGCGGGAGGGCCGCACGGGGAGCTGTTTTTT
TRBV13	.	TRBJ2-1	.	CASSGRELPSYNEQFF	TGTGCCAGCAGCGGCCGGGAGCTACCCTCCTACAATGAGCAGTTCTTC
TRBV5-1	once	TRBJ2-3	.	CASSKGGTSDTQYF	TGCGCCAGCTCAAAGGGGGGGACGTCAGATACGCAGTATTTT
TRBV5-1	.	TRBJ2-3	TRBD1	CASSSDRGKGDTQYF	TGCGCCAGCAGCTCGGACAGGGGAAAGGGAGATACGCAGTATTTT
TRBV10-3	many	TRBJ2-7	.	CAISESGGTYEQYF	TGTGCCATCAGTGAGTCGGGGGGAACCTACGAGCAGTACTTC
TRBV20-1	.	TRBJ2-3	.	CSANSGRRTDTQYF	TGCAGTGCTAATAGCGGTCGACGCACAGATACGCAGTATTTT
TRBV6-5	few	TRBJ2-7	.	CASSPLMGEQYF	TGTGCCAGCAGTCCATTAATGGGCGAGCAGTACTTC
TRBV7-9	.	TRBJ2-4	.	CASSPDTNLARNIQYF	TGTGCCAGCAGCCCCGATACAAACCTAGCCAGAAACATTCAGTACTTC
TRBV6-1	few	TRBJ2-3	TRBD2	CAGSGTSGARTDTQYF	TGTGCCGGCTCCGGGACTAGCGGGGCACGCACAGATACGCAGTATTTT
TRBV6-2/TRBV6-3	.	TRBJ2-5	TRBD2	CASRGIAGGVSETQYF	TGTGCCAGCAGAGGAATCGCGGGGGGTGTTTCGGAGACCCAGTACTTC
TRBV29-1	.	TRBJ2-1	TRBD2	CSGRWTSGQRFF	TGCAGCGGGAGGTGGACTAGCGGCCAACGGTTCTTC
TRBV4-1	few	TRBJ2-1	.	CASSRGSTDGDEQFF	TGCGCCAGCAGCCGAGGCTCCACGGATGGGGATGAGCAGTTCTTC
TRBV6-2/TRBV6-3	.	TRBJ2-7	.	CASSANKVTYEQYF	TGTGCCAGCAGCGCAAATAAGGTCACCTACGAGCAGTACTTC